The 9 T cell receptor beta chains below all came from one sample that was sequenced in a study of blood T cell repertoires in COVID-19. TCRdb keeps only in-frame clones here, not all; method: immunoSEQ multiplex PCR. The data hold some 250,000 clones, with approximately 82% observed a single time. The sequencing input was peripheral blood. The receptors originated from a man aged 35 to 55 with active or convalescent COVID-19.

This clone appeared once. This chain uses TRBV11-3 with TRBJ2-5; no reliable D call. The V end lost 1 base, the J end lost 1 base, and 7 bases lay between the germline ends. The length of the CDR3 is 14 residues. From germline, CDR1 is SGHNT and CDR2 YENEEA. Here the CDR3 reads CASSLAGSQETQYF. Here the CDR3 DNA reads TGTGCCAGCAGCTTAGCTGGCTCCCAAGAGACCCAGTACTTC.

The rearrangement uses TRBV7-2 and TRBJ1-3; D perhaps matches TRBD1 (6 bases). This CDR3 comprises 16 residues. Germline CDR1 and CDR2: SGHTA and FQGNSA. V was cut by 5 bases and J by 0 bases, with 14 bases left in between. CDR3 region: CASSAQGPHSGNTIYF. The CDR3, as DNA: TGTGCCAGCAGCGCACAGGGCCCCCACTCTGGAAACACCATATATTTT.

The chain uses TRBV18 and TRBJ2-7; D unclear. This CDR3 is built from 15 residues. The V gene's germline CDR1 is KGHSH and CDR2 LQKENI. Deletions cut 3 bases from V and 0 bases from J, with 12 bases between. CDR3 nucleotide sequence: TGTGCCAGCTCACCTCGCCAACAGAGCTCCTACGAGCAGTACTTC. This codes for CASSPRQQSSYEQYF.

The gene calls are TRBV27 and TRBJ2-5, with 7 bases identical to TRBD1. The CDR3 is 15 amino acids. V dropped 5 bases and J dropped 5; count of bases not matched to a gene: 11. From germline, CDR1 is MNHEY and CDR2 SMNVEV (reference sequence). This chain's CDR3 is CASSPSGGVGETQYF. The CDR3 DNA follows: TGTGCCAGCAGTCCCTCAGGGGGAGTAGGTGAGACCCAGTACTTC.

This chain joins TRBV29-1 and TRBJ2-7; maybe TRBD2 (7 bases). Trimming pared 4 bases from V and 4 bases from J, leaving 14 bases between. From germline, CDR1 is SQVTM and CDR2 ANQGSEA. The CDR3 sequence is 13 residues long. CDR3 loop: CSVVGRGVYEQYF. For the CDR3, the DNA is TGCAGCGTTGTTGGGAGGGGGGTTTACGAGCAGTACTTC.

The genes are TRBV18 and TRBJ1-1; tentative D call: TRBD1 (6 bases). Germline V gene sequence: CDR1 KGHSH, CDR2 LQKENI. Trimming removed 5 bases from V and 3 bases from J, with 10 bases in between. The CDR3 runs to 13 residues. CDR3 in DNA: TGTGCCAGCTCAACAGGGAGGGACACTGAAGCTTTCTTT. As protein: CASSTGRDTEAFF.

The chain combines TRBV30 with TRBJ2-2, with 13 positions matching TRBD2. Germline assignment: CDR1 GTSNPN and CDR2 SVGIG (reference sequence). Unmatched junction bases numbered 9, after V lost 2 bases and J lost 3 bases. CDR3 length: 18 residues. CDR3 nucleotide sequence: TGTGCCTGGAGTAGAGGACTAGCGGGAGTTGGCGACACCGGGGAGCTGTTTTTT. It translates to CAWSRGLAGVGDTGELFF.

This chain uses TRBV21-1 with TRBJ2-7; the table's D call, TRBD2, has no DNA check behind it. TRBV21-1 is noted as a pseudogene. CDR3 length: 16 residues. CDR3 bases: TGTGCCAGCAGCACAAGACTAGCCGGGATTGACTACGAGCAGTACTTC. It yields the protein CASSTRLAGIDYEQYF.

This rearrangement joins TRBV11-2 to TRBJ2-1, with 8 bases aligning to TRBD2. The ends lost 1 base at V and 7 bases at J; junction bases unmatched: 3. The V gene's germline CDR1 is SGHAT and CDR2 FQNNGV. The CDR3 sequence is 14 residues long. As DNA, the CDR3 is TGTGCCAGCAGCTTAGCGGGAGGGGGGAATGAGCAGTTCTTC. This codes for CASSLAGGGNEQFF.